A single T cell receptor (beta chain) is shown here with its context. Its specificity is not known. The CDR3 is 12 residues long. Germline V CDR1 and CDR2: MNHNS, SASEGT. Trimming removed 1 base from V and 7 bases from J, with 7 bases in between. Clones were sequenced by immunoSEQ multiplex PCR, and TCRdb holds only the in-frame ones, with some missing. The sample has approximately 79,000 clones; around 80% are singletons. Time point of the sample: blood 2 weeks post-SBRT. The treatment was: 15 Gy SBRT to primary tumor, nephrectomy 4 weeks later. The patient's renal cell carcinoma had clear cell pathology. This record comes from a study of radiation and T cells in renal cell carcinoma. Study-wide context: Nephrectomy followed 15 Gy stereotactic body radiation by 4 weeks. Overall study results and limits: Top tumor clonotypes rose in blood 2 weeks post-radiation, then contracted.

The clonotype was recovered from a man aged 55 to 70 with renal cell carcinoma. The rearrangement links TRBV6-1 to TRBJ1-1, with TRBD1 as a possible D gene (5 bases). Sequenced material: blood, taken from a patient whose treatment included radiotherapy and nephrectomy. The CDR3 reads CASSEGDFEAFF. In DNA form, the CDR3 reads TGTGCCAGCAGTGAAGGGGACTTTGAAGCTTTCTTT.